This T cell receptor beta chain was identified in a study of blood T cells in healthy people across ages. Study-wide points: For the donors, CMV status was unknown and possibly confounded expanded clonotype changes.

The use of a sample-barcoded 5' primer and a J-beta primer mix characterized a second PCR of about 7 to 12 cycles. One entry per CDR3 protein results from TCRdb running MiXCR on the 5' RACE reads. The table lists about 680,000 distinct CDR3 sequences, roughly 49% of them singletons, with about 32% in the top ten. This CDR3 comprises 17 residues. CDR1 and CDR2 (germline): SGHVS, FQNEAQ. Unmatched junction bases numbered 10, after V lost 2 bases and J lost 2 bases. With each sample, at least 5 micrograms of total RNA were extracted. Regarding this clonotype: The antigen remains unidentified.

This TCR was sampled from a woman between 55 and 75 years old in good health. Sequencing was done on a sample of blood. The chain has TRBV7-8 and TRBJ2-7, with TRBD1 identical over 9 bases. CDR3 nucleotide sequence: TGTGCCAGCAGCTTAAGGGCTCTGGACAGGGGAACCTACGAGCAGTACTTC. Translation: CASSLRALDRGTYEQYF.